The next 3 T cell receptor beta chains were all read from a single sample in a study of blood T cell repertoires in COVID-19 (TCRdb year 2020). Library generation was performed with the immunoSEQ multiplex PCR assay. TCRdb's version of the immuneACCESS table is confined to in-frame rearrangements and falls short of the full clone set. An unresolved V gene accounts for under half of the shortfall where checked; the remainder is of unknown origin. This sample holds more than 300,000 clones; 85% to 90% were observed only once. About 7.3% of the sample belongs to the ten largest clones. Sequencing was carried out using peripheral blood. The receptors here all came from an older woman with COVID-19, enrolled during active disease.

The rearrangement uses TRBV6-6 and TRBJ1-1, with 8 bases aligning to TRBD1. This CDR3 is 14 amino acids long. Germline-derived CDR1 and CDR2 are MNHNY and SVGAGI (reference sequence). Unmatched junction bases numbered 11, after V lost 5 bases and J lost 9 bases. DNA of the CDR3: TGTGCCAGCAGTACGGGACAGGAGCCTCTACAAGCTTTCTTT. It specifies CASSTGQEPLQAFF.

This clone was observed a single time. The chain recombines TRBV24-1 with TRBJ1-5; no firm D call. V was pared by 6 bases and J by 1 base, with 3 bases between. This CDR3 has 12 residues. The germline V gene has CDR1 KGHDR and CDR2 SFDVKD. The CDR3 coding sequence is TGTGCCACCAGTCAAAGCAATCAGCCCCAGCATTTT. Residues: CATSQSNQPQHF.

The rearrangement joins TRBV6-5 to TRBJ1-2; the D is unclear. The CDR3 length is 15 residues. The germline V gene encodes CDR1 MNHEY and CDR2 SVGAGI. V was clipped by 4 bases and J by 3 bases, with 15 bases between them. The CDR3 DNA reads TGTGCCAGCAGTTCGGGCGGGGTCGGGGACTATGGCTACACCTTC. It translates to CASSSGGVGDYGYTF.